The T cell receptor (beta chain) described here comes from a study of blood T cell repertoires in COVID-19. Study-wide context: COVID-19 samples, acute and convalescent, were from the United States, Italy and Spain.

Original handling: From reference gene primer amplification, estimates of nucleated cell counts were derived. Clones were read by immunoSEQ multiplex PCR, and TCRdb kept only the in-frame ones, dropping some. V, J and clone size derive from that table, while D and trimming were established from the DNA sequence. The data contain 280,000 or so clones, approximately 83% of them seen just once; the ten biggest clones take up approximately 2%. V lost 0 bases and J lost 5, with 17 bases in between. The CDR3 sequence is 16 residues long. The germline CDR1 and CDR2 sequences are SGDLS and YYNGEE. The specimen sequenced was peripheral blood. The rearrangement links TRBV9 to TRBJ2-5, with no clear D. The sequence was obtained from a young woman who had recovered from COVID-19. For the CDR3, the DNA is TGTGCCAGCAGCGTAGGTGGCGGAATTGGGTTGGAGACCCAGTACTTC. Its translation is CASSVGGGIGLETQYF.